One and the same sample provided the 20 T cell receptor beta chains below, sequenced in a study of control samples from healthy donors and cancer patients. The data were produced by immunoSEQ multiplex PCR, yet TCRdb's version contains in-frame clones alone and is incomplete. In the table there are around 110,000 clones, approximately 90% of which are singletons. Sample: PBMCs. The receptors originated from a woman aged 50 to 65 with colorectal cancer.

The rearrangement uses TRBV11-2 and TRBJ2-1; a weak D match, TRBD1 (6 bases). The CDR3 totals 16 residues. The V and J ends lost 1 base and 4 bases respectively, with 14 bases between them. CDR1 and CDR2 (germline): SGHAT, FQNNGV. CDR3 in DNA: TGTGCCAGCAGCTTAGCGTGGGGGCCGGGGTACAATGAGCAGTTCTTC. Encoded protein: CASSLAWGPGYNEQFF.

The rearrangement uses TRBV5-1 and TRBJ2-3, with D hard to call. This CDR3 contains 14 residues. Germline V gene data show CDR1 as SGHRS and CDR2 as YFSETQ. Trimming shortened V by 2 bases and J by 1 base, and 8 bases separated the two germline ends. The CDR3 protein is CASSLEPGTDTQYF. In DNA form, the CDR3 reads TGCGCCAGCAGCTTAGAACCGGGCACAGATACGCAGTATTTT.

CDR3 nucleotide sequence: TGTGCTAGTGGTTGGGGGTATGGGACCGGGGAGCTGTTTTTT. Encoded protein: CASGWGYGTGELFF. V is TRBV12-5 and J is TRBJ2-2; D is possibly TRBD1 or TRBD2 (5 bases each). Germline CDR1 and CDR2: LGHNT and FRNRAP. CDR3 length equals 14 residues. Trimming took 4 bases from V and 5 from J, leaving 11 bases between them.

This chain links TRBV6-6 with TRBJ1-2, with a tentative D call TRBD1 (5 bases). This CDR3 is 14 amino acids long. Germline assignment: CDR1 MNHNY and CDR2 SVGAGI (reference sequence). V lost 4 bases, J lost 12 bases, and 21 bases lay in between. As DNA, the CDR3 is TGTGCCAGCAGTTTCCACCGGGACGAGAGCGTCCACACCTTC. Amino acid sequence: CASSFHRDESVHTF.

The J gene is TRBJ2-5, the V gene TRBV28, with D perhaps TRBD2 (6 bases). This CDR3 comprises 15 residues. Trimming shortened V by 2 bases and J by 5 bases, and 15 bases separated the two germline ends. Per the germline V gene, CDR1 is MDHEN and CDR2 is SYDVKM. The CDR3 loop is CASSLGGTPRETQYF. The CDR3 region has the DNA TGTGCCAGCAGTTTAGGGGGGACCCCGCGGGAGACCCAGTACTTC.

The chain is built from TRBV7-8 and TRBJ2-1; weak D call: TRBD1 (6 bases). V lost 1 base to trimming and J lost 0 bases, with 13 bases between them. CDR1 and CDR2 (germline): SGHVS, FQNEAQ. The CDR3 sequence is 17 residues long. Written as DNA, the CDR3 is TGTGCCAGCAGCTTAGGGTGGACAGTCAGCTCCTACAATGAGCAGTTCTTC. Translation: CASSLGWTVSSYNEQFF.

The V gene is TRBV24-1, the J gene TRBJ2-1, with D tentatively TRBD1 (5 bases). V shed 4 bases and J shed 5 bases, with 11 bases lying between them. The germline CDR1 and CDR2 sequences are KGHDR and SFDVKD. The CDR3 is made up of 14 amino acids. For the CDR3, the DNA is TGTGCCACCAGTGACATCGACAGCGACAATGAGCAGTTCTTC. This gives the protein CATSDIDSDNEQFF.

The V gene is TRBV7-3, the J gene TRBJ2-5; D may be TRBD1 (6 bases). The germline gives CDR1 SGHTA, CDR2 FQGTGA. The CDR3 runs to 13 residues. V was trimmed by 2 bases and J by 5 bases, leaving 9 bases between them. CDR3: CASSLQRGETQYF. CDR3 nucleotide sequence: TGTGCCAGCAGCTTACAGAGGGGGGAGACCCAGTACTTC.

The V and J genes are TRBV4-2 and TRBJ2-5; 8 bases are a match to TRBD2. The CDR3 has 15 residues. The V gene end was trimmed by 2 bases and the J gene end by 1 base; junction bases not matched to a gene: 3. Germline V gene sequence: CDR1 LGHNA, CDR2 YNFKEQ. CDR3 amino acids: CASSQPGGAQETQYF. The CDR3 DNA is TGTGCCAGCAGCCAACCGGGGGGGGCCCAAGAGACCCAGTACTTC.

The genes are TRBV7-8 and TRBJ2-1; 7 nucleotides match TRBD2. Trimming took 1 base from V and 6 from J; bases not matched to a gene: 6. The germline gives CDR1 SGHVS, CDR2 FQNEAQ. This CDR3 has 15 residues. The CDR3 spells CASSLGLAEINEQFF. The CDR3 nucleotides are TGTGCCAGCAGCTTAGGTCTAGCGGAGATCAATGAGCAGTTCTTC.

This chain uses TRBV28 with TRBJ1-4, with a possible D match to TRBD1 (5 bases). Looked up from germline, CDR1 is MDHEN and CDR2 is SYDVKM. CDR3 size: 14 residues. V was clipped by 3 bases and J by 8 bases, with 13 bases between them. CDR3 sequence reads: CASSFMSGVEKLFF. CDR3 DNA: TGTGCCAGCAGTTTTATGTCGGGGGTGGAAAAACTGTTTTTT.

The CDR3: CASSDRPLTEAFF. The DNA of the CDR3 is TGTGCCAGTAGTGACAGGCCCCTGACTGAAGCTTTCTTT. The chain is built from TRBV19 and TRBJ1-1; possible D gene TRBD1, 6 bases. This CDR3 has 13 residues. Germline-derived CDR1 and CDR2 are LNHDA and SQIVND (reference sequence). V dropped 5 bases and J dropped 5 bases, with 12 bases sitting between them.

CDR3 protein: CASSLELSSGNTIYF. As DNA, the CDR3 is TGTGCCAGCAGTTTAGAGTTGAGCTCTGGAAACACCATATATTTT. V gene TRBV28 combines with J gene TRBJ1-3; D is ambiguous. The V and J ends lost 2 bases and 0 bases respectively, with 8 bases between them. CDR3 length equals 15 residues. Germline-derived CDR1 and CDR2 are MDHEN and SYDVKM.

V and J are TRBV6-1 and TRBJ1-2; D unresolved. This CDR3 region has 11 residues. Trimming removed 3 bases from V and 9 bases from J, with 8 bases in between. Germline CDR1 and CDR2: MNHNS and SASEGT. This chain's CDR3 is CASSEWLSYTF. CDR3 DNA: TGTGCCAGCAGTGAGTGGCTGAGCTACACCTTC.

The CDR3 is CASSLEGGTSGNTIYF. For the CDR3, the DNA is TGCGCCAGCAGCCTAGAGGGGGGTACGTCTGGAAACACCATATATTTT. The rearrangement joins TRBV5-1 to TRBJ1-3; tentative D call: TRBD1 (6 bases). Trimming stripped 4 bases from V and 1 base from J, with 15 bases between. The V gene's germline CDR1 is SGHRS and CDR2 YFSETQ. The CDR3 has 16 residues. Drawing the rest from reference TRBV5-1 and TRBJ1-3, the complete variable domain is KAGVTQTPRYLIKTRGQQVTLSCSPISGHRSVSWYQQTPGQGLQFLFEYFSETQRNKGNFPGRFSGRQFSNSRSEMNVSTLELGDSALYLCASSLEGGTSGNTIYFGEGSWLTVV.

In regard to this clone: Other nucleotide sequences from this sample produce the same CDR3. V usage is TRBV24-1 and J usage is TRBJ1-2, with D uncertain. The CDR3 is 13 residues long. CDR1 and CDR2 (germline): KGHDR, SFDVKD. Trimming cost V 6 bases and J 2 bases, with 9 bases left between them. The DNA of the CDR3 is TGTGCCACCAGTCCGGCTGAGAACTATGGCTACACCTTC. Protein sequence: CATSPAENYGYTF.

Worth noting for this clone: In the same sample, other DNA sequences code for this CDR3. J is TRBJ1-4 and V is TRBV5-1; the D is unclear. The germline V and J ends were trimmed by 0 bases and 7 bases, with 10 bases remaining between them. Per germline, CDR1 SGHRS and CDR2 YFSETQ. The CDR3 length is 14 residues. The CDR3 protein is CASSLGGNGEKLFF. The DNA of the CDR3 is TGCGCCAGCAGCTTGGGAGGTAACGGTGAAAAACTGTTTTTT.

This clone appeared once. J is TRBJ1-1 and V is TRBV7-6; no clear D gene. Germline values: CDR1 SGHVS, CDR2 FNYEAQ. The CDR3 has 15 residues. Trimming removed 1 base from V and 1 base from J, with 10 bases in between. The CDR3 sequence is CASSLGSEKNTEAFF. CDR3 bases: TGTGCCAGCAGCTTAGGAAGTGAAAAGAACACTGAAGCTTTCTTT.

J is TRBJ2-1 and V is TRBV18; 7 bases align to TRBD2. Unmatched junction bases numbered 10, after V lost 3 bases and J lost 8 bases. CDR3 length: 15 residues. Germline V gene lookup returns CDR1 KGHSH and CDR2 LQKENI. The chain's CDR3 is CASSPGAGLSDEQFF. CDR3 coding DNA: TGTGCCAGCTCACCGGGAGCGGGGTTATCAGATGAGCAGTTCTTC. The variable domain in full, completed from reference TRBV18 and TRBJ2-1, reads NAGVMQNPRHLVRRRGQEARLRCSPMKGHSHVYWYRQLPEEGLKFMVYLQKENIIDESGMPKERFSAEFPKEGPSILRIQQVVRGDSAAYFCASSPGAGLSDEQFFGPGTRLTVL.

The chain recombines TRBV4-2 with TRBJ2-4; TRBD2 matches at 8 bases. Trimming took 1 base from V and 0 from J; bases not matched to a gene: 11. The CDR3 totals 19 residues. The germline CDR1 and CDR2 sequences are LGHNA and YNFKEQ. CDR3 residues: CASSQGVGLAGLAKNIQYF. The CDR3 DNA is TGTGCCAGCAGCCAAGGGGTTGGTTTAGCGGGACTAGCCAAAAACATTCAGTACTTC.